Shown below are 15 T cell receptor beta chains from a single sample sequenced in a study of blood T cell repertoires in COVID-19. Sequencing was performed with immunoSEQ multiplex PCR; in TCRdb, only in-frame clones are kept and a portion is missing. The sample consists of around 100,000 clones, 70% to 90% of them appearing once. The sample taken for sequencing was peripheral blood. All receptors come from a man in his forties with acute or convalescent COVID-19.

The chain recombines TRBV24-1 with TRBJ1-5, with D uncertain. The CDR3 length is 12 residues. V lost 2 bases and J lost 7, with 5 bases in between. Germline values: CDR1 KGHDR, CDR2 SFDVKD. CDR3 sequence reads: CATSDYAQPQHF. CDR3 bases: TGTGCCACCAGTGATTACGCGCAGCCCCAGCATTTT.

The V gene is TRBV5-1, the J gene TRBJ2-7, with 8 bases that match TRBD2. Germline values: CDR1 SGHRS, CDR2 YFSETQ. The CDR3 consists of 16 residues. Germline trimming cut 1 base from V and 5 bases from J; bases unmatched to any gene: 11. In nucleotides, the CDR3 is TGCGCCAGCAGCTTGTCCGTGAGCGGGAGTGGCGACGAGCAGTACTTC. Translating it yields CASSLSVSGSGDEQYF.

V gene TRBV4-3 combines with J gene TRBJ2-2; 8 bases are shared with TRBD2. The CDR3 loop spans 16 amino acids. The germline gives CDR1 LGHNA, CDR2 YSLEER. V shed 5 bases and J 2 bases; nucleotides not matched to a gene: 7. CDR3 nucleotides: TGCGCCAGCAGCACCCGGGGGGGCCTTAACACCGGGGAGCTGTTTTTT. Translation: CASSTRGGLNTGELFF.

The rearrangement joins TRBV2 to TRBJ1-6, with 9 bases aligning to TRBD1. The length of the CDR3 is 16 residues. Trimming took 6 bases from V and 1 from J; bases not matched to a gene: 4. Per germline, CDR1 SNHLY and CDR2 FYNNEI. This chain's CDR3 is CASSKQGASYNSPLHF. Written as DNA, the CDR3 is TGTGCCAGCAGCAAACAGGGGGCTTCCTATAATTCACCCCTCCACTTT.

The chain recombines TRBV6-2 or TRBV6-3 with TRBJ2-1; 7 bases agree with TRBD2. CDR3 length: 17 residues. The germline gives CDR1 MNHEY, CDR2 SVGEGT. With 2 bases clipped from V and 3 bases from J, the junction kept 10 bases outside the gene matches. CDR3 region: CASSYSPPGGIYNEQFF. The CDR3 DNA reads TGTGCCAGCAGTTACAGTCCCCCGGGGGGAATCTACAATGAGCAGTTCTTC.

V usage is TRBV18 and J usage is TRBJ2-3, with unresolved D. CDR3 length: 14 residues. V was trimmed by 0 bases and J by 9 bases, leaving 13 bases between them. Per the germline V gene, CDR1 is KGHSH and CDR2 is LQKENI. CDR3: CASSPPVGFRTQYF. The CDR3, as DNA: TGTGCCAGCTCACCACCGGTTGGCTTCAGGACGCAGTATTTT.

The V and J genes are TRBV7-9 and TRBJ1-1; TRBD1 agrees at 8 bases. With 5 bases clipped from V and 3 bases from J, the junction kept 14 bases outside the gene matches. CDR3 length: 17 amino acids. CDR1 is SEHNR, CDR2 FQNEAQ, per germline (reference sequence). CDR3 DNA: TGTGCCAGCAGCCAGAGACAGGGGATGCGGAAGGACACTGAAGCTTTCTTT. It specifies CASSQRQGMRKDTEAFF.

This clone was detected a few times. The V call is TRBV11-2, the J call TRBJ1-6; D perhaps matches TRBD1 (6 bases). Germline CDR1 reads SGHAT; CDR2 reads FQNNGV. The CDR3 contains 16 residues. V was cut by 5 bases and J by 7 bases, with 18 bases left in between. The CDR3 region is CASSPVAGEGNSPLHF. The CDR3, as DNA: TGTGCCAGCAGCCCGGTTGCAGGGGAGGGGAATTCACCCCTCCACTTT.

The genes are TRBV2 and TRBJ2-3; TRBD2 matches at 11 bases. From germline, CDR1 is SNHLY and CDR2 FYNNEI. The CDR3 is 17 residues long. Trimming took 7 bases from V and 7 from J; bases not matched to a gene: 16. The CDR3 DNA reads as TGTGCCAGCACCAGACTCCTAGCGGGGGGTAGGGGAAATACGCAGTATTTT. It is translated as CASTRLLAGGRGNTQYF.

The rearrangement links TRBV28 to TRBJ1-2, with 12 bases matching TRBD1. Germline assignment: CDR1 MDHEN and CDR2 SYDVKM. CDR3 length: 14 residues. V dropped 6 bases and J dropped 3; count of bases not matched to a gene: 2. CDR3 sequence reads: CASRGTGGDYGYTF. CDR3 DNA sequence: TGTGCCAGCAGGGGGACAGGGGGCGACTATGGCTACACCTTC.

The gene calls are TRBV10-3 and TRBJ2-4; 9 bases match TRBD1. The CDR3 extends over 18 amino acids. Germline CDR1 reads ENHRY; CDR2 reads SYGVKD. Losses at the gene ends were 2 bases for V and 3 bases for J; bases not matched to a gene: 11. CDR3 residues: CAISEDTGGAGVKNIQYF. The CDR3 nucleotides are TGTGCCATCAGTGAGGATACAGGGGGCGCGGGGGTCAAAAACATTCAGTACTTC.

This chain links TRBV7-2 with TRBJ1-2; 9 bases map to TRBD1. This CDR3 is 15 amino acids long. The germline CDR1 and CDR2 sequences are SGHTA and FQGNSA. Germline trimming cut 1 base from V and 4 bases from J; bases unmatched to any gene: 4. CDR3 nucleotide sequence: TGTGCCAGCAGCTTAGGGGGGGACAGGGTCTATGGCTACACCTTC. Its protein is CASSLGGDRVYGYTF. Supplemented by reference TRBV7-2 and TRBJ1-2, the full variable domain reads GAGVSQSPSNKVTEKGKDVELRCDPISGHTALYWYRQSLGQGLEFLIYFQGNSAPDKSGLPSDRFSAERTGGSVSTLTIQRTQQEDSAVYLCASSLGGDRVYGYTFGSGTRLTVV.

This clone was observed a single time. The rearrangement uses TRBV6-1 and TRBJ2-3, with D tentatively TRBD1 (5 bases). The CDR3 is 15 residues long. V was shortened by 1 base and J by 0 bases, with 8 bases between the two germline ends. The germline CDR1 and CDR2 sequences are MNHNS and SASEGT. CDR3 sequence: CASSEGGPSTDTQYF. DNA of the CDR3: TGTGCCAGCAGTGAAGGGGGCCCTAGCACAGATACGCAGTATTTT.

This chain uses TRBV25-1 with TRBJ2-1; 8 bases map to TRBD1. The junction had 5 bases not matched to a gene; V was cut back by 6 bases and J by 4 bases. The CDR3 loop spans 14 amino acids. CDR1 and CDR2 from the germline V gene are MGHDK and SYGVNS. CDR3 region: CASRARTGYNEQFF. DNA of the CDR3: TGTGCCAGCAGGGCCCGGACAGGGTACAATGAGCAGTTCTTC.

This rearrangement joins TRBV27 to TRBJ2-3; 11 bases agree with TRBD2. The germline V gene has CDR1 MNHEY and CDR2 SMNVEV (reference sequence). Trimming at V came to 6 bases and at J to 9 bases, leaving 20 bases not matched to a gene. The CDR3 length is 18 residues. DNA of the CDR3: TGTGCCAGCAGCCTACTCGCTAGCGGGAGGCCCTCCCTCAAGACGCAGTATTTT. Its protein is CASSLLASGRPSLKTQYF.